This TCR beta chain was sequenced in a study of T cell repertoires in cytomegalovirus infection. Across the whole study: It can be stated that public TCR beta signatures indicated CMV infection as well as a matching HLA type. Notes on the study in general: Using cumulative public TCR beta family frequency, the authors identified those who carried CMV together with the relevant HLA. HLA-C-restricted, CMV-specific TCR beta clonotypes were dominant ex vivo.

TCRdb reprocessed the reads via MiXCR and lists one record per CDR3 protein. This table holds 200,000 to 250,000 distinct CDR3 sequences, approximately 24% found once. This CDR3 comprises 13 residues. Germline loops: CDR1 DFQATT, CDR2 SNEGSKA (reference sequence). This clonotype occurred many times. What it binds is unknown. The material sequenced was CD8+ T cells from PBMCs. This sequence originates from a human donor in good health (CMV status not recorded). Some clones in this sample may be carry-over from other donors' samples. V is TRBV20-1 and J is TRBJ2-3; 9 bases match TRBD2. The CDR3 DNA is TGCAGCTCTTCGCGGGGGGGCATAGATACGCAGTATTTT. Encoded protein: CSSSRGGIDTQYF.